The rows below give T cell receptor beta chains drawn from one sample of a study of cytomegalovirus exposure and HLA in healthy donors. Only in-frame clones appear in the TCRdb table, and some are missing; sequencing was by immunoSEQ multiplex PCR. Found here are fewer than 85,000 clones; the top ten clones hold about 5%. The specimen sequenced was PBMCs. All receptors come from a man aged 25 to 40 in good health and CMV-seronegative. CDR3s include the opening cysteine and the closing phenylalanine or tryptophan. Each record gives: clone size, V gene, D gene, CDR3 protein. D genes are given only for firm matches. The size of a clone is reported for some rows only, either as once, few or many, or as a class for expanded clones.

clone size: -
V gene: TRBV7-2
D gene: TRBD2
CDR3 protein: CASSLMLAGYEQYF

clone size: -
V gene: TRBV5-6
D gene: TRBD2
CDR3 protein: CASSLGTSVEQYF

clone size: -
V gene: TRBV29-1
D gene: TRBD1
CDR3 protein: CSVATGVGIYEQYF

clone size: -
V gene: TRBV4-3
D gene: TRBD1
CDR3 protein: CASSLQPGTGEGYTF

clone size: -
V gene: TRBV11-3
D gene: TRBD1
CDR3 protein: CASSLTGTGVYYEQFF

clone size: -
V gene: TRBV7-6
D gene: TRBD2
CDR3 protein: CASSPATSGGAGELFF

clone size: -
V gene: TRBV5-1
D gene: -
CDR3 protein: CASSLAAVNTGELFF

clone size: -
V gene: TRBV19
D gene: TRBD1
CDR3 protein: CASSISGQGPYGYTF

clone size: -
V gene: TRBV5-1
D gene: TRBD2
CDR3 protein: CASSFSSGAAYEQYF

clone size: -
V gene: TRBV7-9
D gene: -
CDR3 protein: CASSLAYQETQYF

clone size: -
V gene: TRBV9
D gene: -
CDR3 protein: CASGSSYNEQFF

clone size: -
V gene: TRBV9
D gene: -
CDR3 protein: CASLKRGHRSTDTQYF

clone size: -
V gene: TRBV11-1
D gene: -
CDR3 protein: CASSLGGYSYEQYF

clone size: -
V gene: TRBV6-5
D gene: -
CDR3 protein: CASSYSEGITYEQYF

clone size: -
V gene: TRBV19
D gene: -
CDR3 protein: CASSIRGYNQPQHF

clone size: -
V gene: TRBV6-1
D gene: -
CDR3 protein: CASSEALRLLNTEAFF

clone size: -
V gene: TRBV6-1
D gene: -
CDR3 protein: CASSDRLDGTQYF

clone size: -
V gene: TRBV19
D gene: TRBD1
CDR3 protein: CASLQGLGEKLFF

clone size: -
V gene: TRBV4-2
D gene: TRBD2
CDR3 protein: CASSQDGTSATGELFF

clone size: -
V gene: TRBV10-3
D gene: TRBD2
CDR3 protein: CAISDPGLAGQETQYF

clone size: -
V gene: TRBV6-1
D gene: TRBD2
CDR3 protein: CASSGLVSYNEQFF

clone size: -
V gene: TRBV4-1
D gene: TRBD2
CDR3 protein: CASSQWSGRGETQYF

clone size: -
V gene: TRBV6-5
D gene: -
CDR3 protein: CASTDSDEKLFF

clone size: -
V gene: TRBV6-1
D gene: TRBD2
CDR3 protein: CASSVGGLAGGAGELFF

clone size: -
V gene: TRBV10-3
D gene: -
CDR3 protein: CAILNESSYNEQFF

clone size: medium-sized
V gene: TRBV19
D gene: -
CDR3 protein: CASSTNDRRGYTF

clone size: -
V gene: TRBV4-1
D gene: TRBD1
CDR3 protein: CASSQNRDRVHEQYF

clone size: -
V gene: TRBV7-8
D gene: -
CDR3 protein: CASSLMDSSYEQYF

clone size: -
V gene: TRBV5-6
D gene: -
CDR3 protein: CASSLEQVYYGYTF

clone size: -
V gene: TRBV18
D gene: -
CDR3 protein: CASSLNRVNEKLFF

clone size: -
V gene: TRBV6-4
D gene: TRBD1
CDR3 protein: CASSVDRVNQQFF

clone size: -
V gene: TRBV6-5
D gene: -
CDR3 protein: CASSQRQGTDTQYF

clone size: -
V gene: TRBV29-1
D gene: -
CDR3 protein: CSVEEWADSPNYGYTF

clone size: -
V gene: TRBV29-1
D gene: -
CDR3 protein: CGGRHLLQETQYF

clone size: -
V gene: TRBV5-1
D gene: TRBD1
CDR3 protein: CASSFSGTATEAFF

clone size: -
V gene: TRBV2
D gene: -
CDR3 protein: CASCGWASNEKLFF

clone size: -
V gene: TRBV28
D gene: TRBD2
CDR3 protein: CASRQTGTRGEQYF

clone size: -
V gene: TRBV18
D gene: -
CDR3 protein: CASSSQGGEQYF

clone size: -
V gene: TRBV27
D gene: -
CDR3 protein: CASSLGVAGSDTQYF

clone size: -
V gene: TRBV29-1
D gene: TRBD1
CDR3 protein: CSVRHGQVTGELFF

clone size: -
V gene: TRBV4-1
D gene: -
CDR3 protein: CASSQDRGSINQPQHF

clone size: -
V gene: TRBV4-1
D gene: -
CDR3 protein: CASSQDLRDRNGYTF

clone size: -
V gene: TRBV29-1
D gene: -
CDR3 protein: CSGVLQGYEQYF

clone size: -
V gene: TRBV6-5
D gene: TRBD1
CDR3 protein: CASSSNIRTGKDTQYF

clone size: -
V gene: TRBV6-5
D gene: -
CDR3 protein: CASSPRGGAEAFF

clone size: -
V gene: TRBV7-9
D gene: -
CDR3 protein: CASSLVTGFNSPLHF